This T cell receptor beta chain was observed in a study of cytomegalovirus exposure and HLA in healthy donors. As regards this clone: The target antigen is unknown.

V lost 7 bases, J lost 5 bases, and 11 bases lay in between. The germline CDR1 and CDR2 sequences are SNHLY and FYNNEI. This CDR3 region has 12 residues. Whole-study results and caveats: The authors later found TCR association rates varying by HLA locus, with DRB1 most and HLA-C fewest.

Use of 60 Vbeta and 13 Jbeta primers characterized the PCR. Using immunoSEQ multiplex PCR, the repertoire was profiled, and TCRdb retains in-frame clones only, with some absent. Here the sample spans under 150,000 clones, 81% being singletons. This clonotype was obtained from a woman in her forties in good health and CMV-seropositive. The genes are TRBV2 and TRBJ2-5, with D perhaps TRBD2 (6 bases). Sequencing was done on a sample of PBMCs. CDR3 region: CASIADGETQYF. CDR3 DNA: TGTGCCAGCATAGCGGACGGGGAGACCCAGTACTTC.